These T cell receptor beta chains were read from a single sample in a study of blood T cells in healthy people across ages. TCRdb re-called the 5' RACE reads with MiXCR, one entry per CDR3 protein. This sample has hundreds of thousands of distinct CDR3 sequences, with approximately 60% found just once. The sequenced sample was blood. The receptors were gathered from a middle-aged man in good health. Both conserved end residues are part of each CDR3. D genes are given only for firm matches. Clone size is shown for a subset of rows, as once, few, many or a class of expanded clone.

size,D,J,V,DNA,CDR3
-,TRBD1,TRBJ1-5,TRBV30,TGTGCCTGGAAGACAGGGAAGGATCAGCCCCAGCATTTT,CAWKTGKDQPQHF
few,TRBD2,TRBJ2-7,TRBV28,TGTGCCAGCAGTCCATCGACTAGCGGGAGGGACTACGAGCAGTACTTC,CASSPSTSGRDYEQYF
-,TRBD1,TRBJ2-7,TRBV6-6,TGTGCCAGCGGGCAGGGGGTCTACGAGCAGTACTTC,CASGQGVYEQYF
-,TRBD1,TRBJ1-5,TRBV2,TGTGCCAGCAGTGGGACAGGGTATCAGCCCCAGCATTTT,CASSGTGYQPQHF
-,-,TRBJ2-7,TRBV12-3/TRBV12-4,TGTGCCAGCAGTTTAGTCCCAGCTTACGAGCAGTACTTC,CASSLVPAYEQYF
-,TRBD2,TRBJ2-7,TRBV28,TGTGCCAACAGTCAACCGGGACTAGCGCCCTACGAGCAGTACTTC,CANSQPGLAPYEQYF
-,TRBD2,TRBJ2-1,TRBV20-1,TGCAGTGCTAGTCTAGCGGGGGGGCCCTACAATGAGCAGTTCTTC,CSASLAGGPYNEQFF
-,-,TRBJ1-4,TRBV7-2,TGTGCCAGCAGGGAAAGGGGAACTAATGAAAAACTGTTTTTT,CASRERGTNEKLFF
-,-,TRBJ1-2,TRBV29-1,TGCAGCTCAAGCGACTGGAGCTATGGCTACACCTTC,CSSSDWSYGYTF
many,-,TRBJ1-2,TRBV20-1,TGCAGTGCTAACTCCGGACTCACTTTGGGAGGCTACACCTTC,CSANSGLTLGGYTF
-,TRBD1,TRBJ2-1,TRBV11-3,TGTGCCAGCAGCTTTGCATCTTGGGGACAGGGGTACAATGAGCAGTTCTTC,CASSFASWGQGYNEQFF
-,-,TRBJ2-7,TRBV11-3,TGTGCCAGCAGCGTATGGTACGAGCAGTACTTC,CASSVWYEQYF
-,-,TRBJ2-4,TRBV20-1,TGCAGTGCTCCCGTAGCTCGGGAGAGAGGCATTCAGTACTTC,CSAPVARERGIQYF
-,-,TRBJ2-3,TRBV20-1,TGCAGTGTACCCCTAGCGACCGAAATGATTCCCCCCTCAGATACGCAGTATTTT,CSVPLATEMIPPSDTQYF
-,-,TRBJ2-5,TRBV7-6,TGTGCCAGCAGCCTTCGATACCGGGACCCCTATAAAGGGGAGACCCAGTACTTC,CASSLRYRDPYKGETQYF
few,TRBD2,TRBJ2-5,TRBV5-1,TGCGCCAGCAGCCCGGGACTAGCGGCGGGGAAAGAGACCCAGTACTTC,CASSPGLAAGKETQYF
-,TRBD1,TRBJ1-2,TRBV12-3/TRBV12-4,TGTGCCACCACAGAGGCTCAGGGGGCGTCCTATGGCTACACCTTC,CATTEAQGASYGYTF
-,TRBD1,TRBJ1-2,TRBV5-1,TGCGCCAGCAGCTTGCCGGGACAGGGGTTGTTTGGCTACACCTTC,CASSLPGQGLFGYTF
few,-,TRBJ2-1,TRBV7-2,TGTGCCAGCAGCTTAAATCCTAGGGACAATGAGCAGTTCTTC,CASSLNPRDNEQFF
many,-,TRBJ2-5,TRBV6-1,TGTGCCAGCAGTGCCAAAGAGACCCAGTACTTC,CASSAKETQYF
-,TRBD1,TRBJ2-1,TRBV28,TGTGCCAGCAGAGGACAGGTCTACAATGAGCAGTTCTTC,CASRGQVYNEQFF
-,-,TRBJ1-1,TRBV28,TGTGCCAGCACCAAGATGCGGCCGAACACTGAAGCTTTCTTT,CASTKMRPNTEAFF
few,TRBD2,TRBJ2-5,TRBV7-2,TGTGCCAGCGCGCGCGGGCGGGGGATGGCAGAGACCCAGTACTTC,CASARGRGMAETQYF
once,TRBD1,TRBJ2-1,TRBV20-1,TGCAGTGCTAAAGGGGACAGGAGCTCCTACAATGAGCAGTTCTTC,CSAKGDRSSYNEQFF
-,-,TRBJ2-6,TRBV12-3/TRBV12-4,TGTGCCAGCACCCGGGGGAGAACAGGGATTGGGCTCTCTGGGGCCAACGTCCTGACTTTC,CASTRGRTGIGLSGANVLTF
-,TRBD2,TRBJ2-5,TRBV24-1,TGTGCCACCAGCACCCACGGGACTAGAGAGACCCAGTACTTC,CATSTHGTRETQYF
-,-,TRBJ1-6,TRBV20-1,TGCAGTGCTATTGTCAATATGAATTCACCCCTCCACTTT,CSAIVNMNSPLHF
few,TRBD2,TRBJ2-5,TRBV6-2/TRBV6-3,TGTGCCAGCAGTTACGGGAGGGAGGAGGAGACCCAGTACTTC,CASSYGREEETQYF
-,TRBD1,TRBJ2-1,TRBV6-4,TGTGCCAGCAGGAGGGACAGGGAGTACAATGAGCAGTTCTTC,CASRRDREYNEQFF
-,-,TRBJ2-1,TRBV20-1,TGCAGTGCTAGAGGGCGGGAAAGAGGGCAGTTCTTC,CSARGRERGQFF
few,-,TRBJ1-2,TRBV25-1,TGTGCCAGCAGCAGAGACACCCAACAGTCGGATGGCTACACCTTC,CASSRDTQQSDGYTF
-,TRBD2,TRBJ2-5,TRBV20-1,TGCAGTGCTAGAAGGGAGGGGACTAGAAAAGAGACCCAGTACTTC,CSARREGTRKETQYF
-,-,TRBJ2-5,TRBV20-1,TGCAGTGCTAGTGCGGACGGAATCCAAGAGACCCAGTACTTC,CSASADGIQETQYF
few,TRBD2,TRBJ2-7,TRBV20-1,TGCAGTGCTAGAGAAACTAGCGGGGGGGCATACGAGCAGTACTTC,CSARETSGGAYEQYF
-,-,TRBJ1-2,TRBV6-2/TRBV6-3,TGTGCCAGCAACCTACCGGGCTTGAACTATGGCTACACCTTC,CASNLPGLNYGYTF
few,TRBD2,TRBJ2-7,TRBV20-1,TGCAGTGCCAAGGTGACTAGCGGGAGGTACGAGCAGTACTTC,CSAKVTSGRYEQYF
few,-,TRBJ2-3,TRBV7-3,TGTGCCAGCAGCGATACAGGGGGGGGTACGCAGTATTTT,CASSDTGGGTQYF
-,-,TRBJ2-7,TRBV28,TGTGCCAGCAGTACCGGACGCAAGCAGTACTTC,CASSTGRKQYF
-,TRBD1,TRBJ1-5,TRBV6-1,TGTGCCAGCAGTGACGGACAGGATATTGGGATTAGCAATCAGCCCCAGCATTTT,CASSDGQDIGISNQPQHF
-,TRBD2,TRBJ2-1,TRBV5-1,TGCGCCAGCAGCGCAGCGGGGGGGCCGCGGAATGAGCAGTTCTTC,CASSAAGGPRNEQFF